The 19 T cell receptor beta chains presented below share a single source sample, sequenced in a study of T cell changes during pregnancy in multiple sclerosis. The method was immunoSEQ multiplex PCR; TCRdb's version includes in-frame clones alone and lacks a portion of them. The sample has about 110,000 clones; 92% are singletons. This specimen consisted of peripheral blood, obtained in the third trimester of pregnancy. These receptors were taken from a female donor with multiple sclerosis, enrolled in a pregnancy study.

The chain couples TRBV6-5 to TRBJ2-5; TRBD1 agrees at 8 bases. The germline gives CDR1 MNHEY, CDR2 SVGAGI. There are 14 residues in the CDR3. J was trimmed by 3 bases and V by 5 bases; bases with no gene match: 5. The CDR3 reads CASSVNRGKETQYF. CDR3 coding DNA: TGTGCCAGCAGTGTAAACAGGGGGAAAGAGACCCAGTACTTC.

The gene calls are TRBV27 and TRBJ1-5, with 9 bases fitting TRBD1. Losses at the gene ends were 3 bases for V and 4 bases for J; bases not matched to a gene: 1. CDR1 is MNHEY, CDR2 SMNVEV, per germline (reference sequence). The CDR3 consists of 14 residues. The CDR3 DNA reads as TGTGCCAGCAGTTTCGGGACAGGGAATCAGCCCCAGCATTTT. It codes for CASSFGTGNQPQHF.

The chain carries TRBV7-3 and TRBJ1-2, with 10 positions matching TRBD1. V trimming: 5 bases; J trimming: 4 bases; junction bases outside the gene matches: 7. Germline V gene data show CDR1 as SGHTA and CDR2 as FQGTGA. CDR3 length equals 15 residues. CDR3 nucleotide sequence: TGTGCCAGCAGCGCCGGGACAGGGGCCCGCTATGGCTACACCTTC. It codes for CASSAGTGARYGYTF.

This sequence joins TRBV6-1 and TRBJ2-2; no clear D gene. Germline V gene lookup returns CDR1 MNHNS and CDR2 SASEGT. The length of the CDR3 is 12 residues. Trimming cost V 5 bases and J 4 bases, with 5 bases left between them. CDR3 residues: CASSWATGELFF. The CDR3 region has the DNA TGTGCCAGCAGTTGGGCCACCGGGGAGCTGTTTTTT.

The table lists this clone with a count of one. This chain uses TRBV5-1 with TRBJ2-7; 7 bases align to TRBD1. The CDR3 runs to 15 residues. CDR1 and CDR2 from the germline V gene are SGHRS and YFSETQ. Germline trimming cut 1 base from V and 5 bases from J; bases unmatched to any gene: 9. The CDR3 is CASSLIGGRGDEQYF. For the CDR3, the DNA is TGCGCCAGCAGCTTGATAGGGGGCAGGGGAGACGAGCAGTACTTC.

The rearrangement links TRBV5-6 to TRBJ1-3, with D unclear. The CDR3 has 16 amino acids. Germline V CDR1 and CDR2: SGHDT, YYEEEE. With 1 base removed from V and 0 bases from J, the gap between germline ends came to 11 bases. The CDR3 region has the DNA TGTGCCAGCAGCTTGATCGGACGGGACTCTGGAAACACCATATATTTT. Amino acids: CASSLIGRDSGNTIYF.

V is TRBV19 and J is TRBJ2-7; perhaps TRBD1 as D (7 bases). V was clipped by 5 bases and J by 4 bases, with 15 bases between them. The CDR3 covers 14 residues. The V gene's germline CDR1 is LNHDA and CDR2 SQIVND (reference sequence). The chain's CDR3 is CASSGGTAKYEQYF. CDR3 nucleotide sequence: TGTGCCAGTAGTGGAGGGACAGCGAAATACGAGCAGTACTTC.

This clone was picked up one time. The chain combines TRBV27 with TRBJ1-1; D perhaps matches TRBD1 (5 bases). The germline V gene has CDR1 MNHEY and CDR2 SMNVEV (reference sequence). With 4 bases removed from V and 4 bases from J, the gap between germline ends came to 13 bases. CDR3 size: 14 residues. DNA for the CDR3: TGTGCCAGCAGTTGGGGGGTTACGAGCACTGAAGCTTTCTTT. Its protein is CASSWGVTSTEAFF.

The V and J genes are TRBV10-3 and TRBJ2-1; TRBD2 matches at 13 bases. CDR3 length: 20 amino acids. J lost 0 bases, V lost 2 bases, and 10 bases had no gene match. From germline, CDR1 is ENHRY and CDR2 SYGVKD. In DNA form, the CDR3 reads TGTGCCATCAGTGAGGTTTTGACTAGCGGGGGGAAGAGCTCCTACAATGAGCAGTTCTTC. Residues: CAISEVLTSGGKSSYNEQFF.

This chain connects TRBV2 to TRBJ2-7, with a weak D call TRBD1 (5 bases). Trimming removed 3 bases at V and 3 bases at J, with 15 bases between. From germline, CDR1 is SNHLY and CDR2 FYNNEI. The CDR3 has 15 amino acids. CDR3 region: CASSDAGLRNYEQYF. The CDR3 nucleotides read TGTGCCAGCAGTGACGCAGGGCTGAGGAACTACGAGCAGTACTTC.

The rearrangement joins TRBV5-4 to TRBJ2-7; tentative D call: TRBD1 (5 bases). V lost 0 bases to trimming and J lost 2 bases, with 6 bases between them. The CDR3 contains 13 residues. Germline CDR1 reads SGHNT; CDR2 reads YYREEE (reference sequence). The CDR3 region has the DNA TGTGCCAGCAGCTTGGCAGGGACCTACGAGCAGTACTTC. Residues: CASSLAGTYEQYF.

The chain has TRBV19 and TRBJ1-1; TRBD1 matches at 8 bases. Germline lookup yields CDR1 LNHDA and CDR2 SQIVND (reference sequence). The V segment lost 8 bases and the J segment 0 bases; nucleotides outside the gene matches: 11. The CDR3 sequence is 16 residues long. The DNA of the CDR3 is TGTGCCAGTTTGGAGGGGACAGGACTATTGAACACTGAAGCTTTCTTT. Protein sequence: CASLEGTGLLNTEAFF.

The CDR3 sequence is CASSRPGTGGRDYGYTF. The CDR3 DNA reads as TGTGCCAGCAGCCGTCCCGGGACAGGGGGCAGGGACTATGGCTACACCTTC. The chain carries TRBV5-4 and TRBJ1-2, with 12 bases identical to TRBD1. The CDR3 is made up of 17 amino acids. V lost 4 bases and J lost 3; bases outside the gene matches: 10. Germline V gene lookup returns CDR1 SGHNT and CDR2 YYREEE (reference sequence).

This clone was picked up one time. The V gene is TRBV6-1, the J gene TRBJ2-7, with D possibly being TRBD1 (6 bases). Trimming removed 6 bases from V and 4 bases from J, with 13 bases in between. The CDR3 spans 13 residues. Per the germline V gene, CDR1 is MNHNS and CDR2 is SASEGT. The CDR3 sequence: CASSRLDSYEQYF. The CDR3 DNA sequence: TGTGCCAGCAGCCGATTGGACAGTTACGAGCAGTACTTC.

This sequence joins TRBV19 and TRBJ2-1; 10 positions match TRBD2. Germline V gene lookup returns CDR1 LNHDA and CDR2 SQIVND (reference sequence). This CDR3 has 17 residues. V shed 4 bases, J shed 9 bases, and the junction held 15 bases outside the gene matches. The CDR3 DNA follows: TGTGCCAGTAGTAGAAGCCCTCCAGCGGGAGGGCTAGGTGAGCAGTTCTTC. This gives the protein CASSRSPPAGGLGEQFF.

This chain links TRBV19 with TRBJ1-4; 8 positions agree with TRBD1. CDR1 and CDR2 from the germline V gene are LNHDA and SQIVND (reference sequence). This CDR3 has 15 amino acids. With 3 bases clipped from V and 8 bases from J, the junction kept 8 bases outside the gene matches. This CDR3 is CASSMGQEGREKLFF. The CDR3 DNA reads TGTGCCAGTAGTATGGGACAGGAGGGTAGAGAAAAACTGTTTTTT.

The chain recombines TRBV6-5 with TRBJ1-6; D gene uncertain. The V end lost 0 bases, the J end lost 14 bases, and 8 bases lay between the germline ends. CDR3 length: 12 residues. The germline V gene encodes CDR1 MNHEY and CDR2 SVGAGI. The CDR3 loop is CASSYSRRTLHF. In nucleotides, the CDR3 is TGTGCCAGCAGTTACTCCCGGAGGACCCTCCACTTT.

V gene TRBV10-1 combines with J gene TRBJ1-1, with TRBD1 as a possible D gene (5 bases). Germline V gene sequence: CDR1 WNHNN, CDR2 SYGVQD (reference sequence). The CDR3 is 14 amino acids. Trimming pared 0 bases from V and 7 bases from J, leaving 12 bases between. As DNA, the CDR3 is TGCGCCAGCAGTGAGTCGGCCACCGGGGGTGAAGCTTTCTTT. Encoded protein: CASSESATGGEAFF.

Details on this clone: Other DNA sequences within the sample encode an identical CDR3. The chain is built from TRBV5-1 and TRBJ2-7; TRBD1 matches 8 bases. V shed 4 bases, J shed 1 base, and the junction held 4 bases outside the gene matches. This CDR3 has 14 amino acids. Germline V CDR1 and CDR2: SGHRS, YFSETQ. The chain's CDR3 is CASSPGTGSYEQYF. In DNA, the CDR3 is TGCGCCAGCAGCCCGGGGACAGGTTCCTACGAGCAGTACTTC.